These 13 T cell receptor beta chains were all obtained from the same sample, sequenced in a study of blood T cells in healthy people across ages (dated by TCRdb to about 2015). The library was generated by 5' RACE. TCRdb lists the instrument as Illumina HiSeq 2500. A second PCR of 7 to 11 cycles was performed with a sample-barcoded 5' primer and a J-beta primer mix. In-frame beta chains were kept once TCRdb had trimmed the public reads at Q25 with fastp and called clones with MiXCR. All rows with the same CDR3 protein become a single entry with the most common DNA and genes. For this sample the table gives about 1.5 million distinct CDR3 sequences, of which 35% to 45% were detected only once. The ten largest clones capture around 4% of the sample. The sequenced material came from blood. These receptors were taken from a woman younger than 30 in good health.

Here the CDR3 reads CATSRKTQAFF. The CDR3 nucleotides read TGTGCCACCAGCAGAAAGACCCAAGCTTTCTTT. This chain connects TRBV15 to TRBJ1-1; D unresolved. The CDR3 contains 11 residues. Trimming cost V 2 bases and J 9 bases, with 7 bases left between them. Germline V CDR1 and CDR2: LNHNV, YYDKDF (reference sequence).

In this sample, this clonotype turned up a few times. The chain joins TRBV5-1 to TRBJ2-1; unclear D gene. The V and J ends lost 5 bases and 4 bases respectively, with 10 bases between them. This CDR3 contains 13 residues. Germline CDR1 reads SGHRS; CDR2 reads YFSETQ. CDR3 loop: CASSFDTYNEQFF. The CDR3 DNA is TGCGCCAGCAGTTTCGACACTTACAATGAGCAGTTCTTC. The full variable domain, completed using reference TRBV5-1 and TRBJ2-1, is KAGVTQTPRYLIKTRGQQVTLSCSPISGHRSVSWYQQTPGQGLQFLFEYFSETQRNKGNFPGRFSGRQFSNSRSEMNVSTLELGDSALYLCASSFDTYNEQFFGPGTRLTVL.

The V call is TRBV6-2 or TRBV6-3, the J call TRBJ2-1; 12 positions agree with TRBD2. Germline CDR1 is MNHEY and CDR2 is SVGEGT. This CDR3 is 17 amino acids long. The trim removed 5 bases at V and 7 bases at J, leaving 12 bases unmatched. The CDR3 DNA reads TGTGCCAGCAGTCGACCCCGACTAGCGGGAGATGGGAATGAGCAGTTCTTC. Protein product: CASSRPRLAGDGNEQFF.

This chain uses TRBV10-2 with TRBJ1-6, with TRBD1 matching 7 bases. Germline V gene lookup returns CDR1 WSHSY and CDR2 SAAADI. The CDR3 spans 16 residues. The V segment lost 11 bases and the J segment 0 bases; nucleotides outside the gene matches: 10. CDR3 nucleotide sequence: TGCGCCTGCACGGACAGGTCGTCCTCCTATAATTCACCCCTCCACTTT. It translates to CACTDRSSSYNSPLHF.

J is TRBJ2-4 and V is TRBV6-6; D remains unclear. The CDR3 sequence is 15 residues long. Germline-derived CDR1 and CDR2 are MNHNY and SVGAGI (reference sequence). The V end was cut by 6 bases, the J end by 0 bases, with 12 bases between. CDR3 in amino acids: CASSQELLAKNIQYF. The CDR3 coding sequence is TGTGCCAGCAGCCAGGAGTTACTAGCCAAAAACATTCAGTACTTC.

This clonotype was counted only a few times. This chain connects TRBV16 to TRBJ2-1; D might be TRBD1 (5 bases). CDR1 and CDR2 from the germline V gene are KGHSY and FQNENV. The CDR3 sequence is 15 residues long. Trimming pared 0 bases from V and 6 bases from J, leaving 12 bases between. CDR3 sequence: CASSQSGLPPNEQFF. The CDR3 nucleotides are TGTGCCAGCAGCCAATCGGGGCTACCCCCCAATGAGCAGTTCTTC.

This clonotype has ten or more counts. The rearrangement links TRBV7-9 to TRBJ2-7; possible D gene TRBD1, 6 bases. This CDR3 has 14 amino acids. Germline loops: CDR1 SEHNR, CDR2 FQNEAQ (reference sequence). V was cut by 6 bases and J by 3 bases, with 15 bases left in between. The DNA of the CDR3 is TGTGCCAGCAGTTCAGGGACAAACTACTACGAGCAGTACTTC. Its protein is CASSSGTNYYEQYF.

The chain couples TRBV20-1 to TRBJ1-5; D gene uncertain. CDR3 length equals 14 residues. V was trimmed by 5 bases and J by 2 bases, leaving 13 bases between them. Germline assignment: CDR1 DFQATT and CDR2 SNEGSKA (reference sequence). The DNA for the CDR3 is TGCAGTGCTTCCCGAGGGAAGGGCAATCAGCCCCAGCATTTT. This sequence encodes CSASRGKGNQPQHF.

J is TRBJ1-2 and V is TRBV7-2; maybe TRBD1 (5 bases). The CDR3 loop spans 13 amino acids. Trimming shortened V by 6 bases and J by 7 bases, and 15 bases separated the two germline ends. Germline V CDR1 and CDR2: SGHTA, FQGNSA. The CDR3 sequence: CASSWGRRSGYTF. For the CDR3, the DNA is TGTGCCAGCAGTTGGGGCAGGCGGTCTGGCTACACCTTC.

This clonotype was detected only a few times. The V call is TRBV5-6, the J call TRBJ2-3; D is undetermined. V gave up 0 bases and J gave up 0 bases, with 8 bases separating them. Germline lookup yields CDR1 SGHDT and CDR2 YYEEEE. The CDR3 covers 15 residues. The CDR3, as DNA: TGTGCCAGCAGCTTGGAACGCCAGAGCACAGATACGCAGTATTTT. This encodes CASSLERQSTDTQYF.

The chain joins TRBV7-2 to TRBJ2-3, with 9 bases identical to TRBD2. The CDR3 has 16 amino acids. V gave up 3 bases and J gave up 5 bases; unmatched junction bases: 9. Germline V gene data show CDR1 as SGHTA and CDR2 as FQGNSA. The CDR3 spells CASSFSGSISRDTQYF. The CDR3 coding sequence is TGTGCCAGCAGCTTTAGCGGGAGTATTTCGAGAGATACGCAGTATTTT.

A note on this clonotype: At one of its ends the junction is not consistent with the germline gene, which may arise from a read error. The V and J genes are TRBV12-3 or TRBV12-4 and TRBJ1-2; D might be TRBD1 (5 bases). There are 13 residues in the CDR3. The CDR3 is CASLGRQVYGHTF. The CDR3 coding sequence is TGTGCCAGCCTGGGGCGACAAGTCTATGGCCACACCTTC.

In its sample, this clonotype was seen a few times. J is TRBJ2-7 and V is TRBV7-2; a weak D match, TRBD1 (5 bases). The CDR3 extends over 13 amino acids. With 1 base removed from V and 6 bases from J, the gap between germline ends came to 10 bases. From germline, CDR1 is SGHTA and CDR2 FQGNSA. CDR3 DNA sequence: TGTGCCAGCAGCTTAGTCAGGGAAGCCGAGCAGTACTTC. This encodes CASSLVREAEQYF.